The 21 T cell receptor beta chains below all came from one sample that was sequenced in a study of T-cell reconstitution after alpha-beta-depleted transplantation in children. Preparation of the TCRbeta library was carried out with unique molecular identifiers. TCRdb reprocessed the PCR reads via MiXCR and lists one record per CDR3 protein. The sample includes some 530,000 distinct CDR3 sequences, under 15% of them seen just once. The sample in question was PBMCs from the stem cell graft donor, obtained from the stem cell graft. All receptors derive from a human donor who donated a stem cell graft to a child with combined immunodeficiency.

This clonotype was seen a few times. The CDR3 bases are TGTGCCAGCAGTTACTCGATCGAACCCTACGAGCAGTACTTC. It translates to CASSYSIEPYEQYF. The rearrangement joins TRBV6-5 to TRBJ2-7; no firm D call. This CDR3 is 14 amino acids long. V gave up 0 bases and J gave up 2 bases, with 8 bases separating them. Germline CDR1 reads MNHEY; CDR2 reads SVGAGI.

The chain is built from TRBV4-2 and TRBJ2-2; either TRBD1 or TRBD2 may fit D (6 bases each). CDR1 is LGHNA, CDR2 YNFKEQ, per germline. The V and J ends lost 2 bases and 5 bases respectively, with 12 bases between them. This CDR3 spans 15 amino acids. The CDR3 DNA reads TGTGCCAGCAGCCAATCTGGGGGGCGGACCGGGGAGCTGTTTTTT. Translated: CASSQSGGRTGELFF.

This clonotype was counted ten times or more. This chain's CDR3 is CSAREGFSGANVLTF. As DNA, the CDR3 is TGCAGTGCTAGAGAGGGTTTCTCTGGGGCCAACGTCCTGACTTTC. The V call is TRBV20-1, the J call TRBJ2-6; D not certain. Germline CDR1 reads DFQATT; CDR2 reads SNEGSKA (reference sequence). The CDR3 has 15 amino acids. Between the trimmed V and J ends, which lost 0 bases and 0 bases, there was a span of 6 bases.

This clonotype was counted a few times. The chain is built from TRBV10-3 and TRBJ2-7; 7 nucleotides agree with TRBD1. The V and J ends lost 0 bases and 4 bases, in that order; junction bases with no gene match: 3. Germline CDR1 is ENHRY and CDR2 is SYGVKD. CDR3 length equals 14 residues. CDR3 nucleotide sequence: TGTGCCATCAGTGAGTCGCCAGGGGGTTACGAGCAGTACTTC. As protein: CAISESPGGYEQYF.

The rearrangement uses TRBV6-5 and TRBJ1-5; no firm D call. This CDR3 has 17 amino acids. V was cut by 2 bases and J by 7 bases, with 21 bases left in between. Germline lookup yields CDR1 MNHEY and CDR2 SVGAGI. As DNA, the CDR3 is TGTGCCAGCAGTTACCCGCCCCGGATGAATGTGTGGCAGCCCCAGCATTTT. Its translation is CASSYPPRMNVWQPQHF.

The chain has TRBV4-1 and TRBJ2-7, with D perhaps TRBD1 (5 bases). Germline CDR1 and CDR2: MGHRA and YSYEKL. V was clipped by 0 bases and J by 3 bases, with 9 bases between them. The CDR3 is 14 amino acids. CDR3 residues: CASSQDRQFYEQYF. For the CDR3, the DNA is TGCGCCAGCAGCCAAGATCGACAGTTCTACGAGCAGTACTTC.

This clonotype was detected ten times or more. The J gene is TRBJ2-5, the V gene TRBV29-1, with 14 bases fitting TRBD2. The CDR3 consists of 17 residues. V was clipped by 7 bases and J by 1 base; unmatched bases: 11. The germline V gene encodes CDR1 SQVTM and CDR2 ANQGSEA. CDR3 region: CSAVRPGLAGGQETQYF. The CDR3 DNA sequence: TGCAGCGCCGTGCGACCAGGACTAGCGGGGGGCCAAGAGACCCAGTACTTC.

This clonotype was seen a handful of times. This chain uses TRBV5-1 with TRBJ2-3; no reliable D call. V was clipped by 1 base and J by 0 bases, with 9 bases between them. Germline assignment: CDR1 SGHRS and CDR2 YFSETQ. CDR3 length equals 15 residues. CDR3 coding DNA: TGCGCCAGCAGCTTGAGTCCATCCAGCACAGATACGCAGTATTTT. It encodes CASSLSPSSTDTQYF.

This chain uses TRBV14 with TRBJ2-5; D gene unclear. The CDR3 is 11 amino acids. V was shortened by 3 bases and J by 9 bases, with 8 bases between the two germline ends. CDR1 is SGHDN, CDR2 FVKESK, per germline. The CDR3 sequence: CASSHTAAQYF. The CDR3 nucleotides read TGTGCCAGCAGCCATACGGCGGCCCAGTACTTC.

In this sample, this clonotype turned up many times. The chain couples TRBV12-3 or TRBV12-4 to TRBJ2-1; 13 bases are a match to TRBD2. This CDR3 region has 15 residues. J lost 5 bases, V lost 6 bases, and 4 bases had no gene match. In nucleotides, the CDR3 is TGTGCCAGCAGGAGACTAGCGGGGGGAAACAATGAGCAGTTCTTC. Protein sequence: CASRRLAGGNNEQFF.

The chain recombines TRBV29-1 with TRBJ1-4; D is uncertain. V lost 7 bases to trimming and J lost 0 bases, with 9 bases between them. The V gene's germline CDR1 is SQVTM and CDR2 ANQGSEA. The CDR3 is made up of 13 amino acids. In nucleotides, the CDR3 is TGCAGCGGACGGGCGGCAACTAATGAAAAACTGTTTTTT. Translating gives CSGRAATNEKLFF.

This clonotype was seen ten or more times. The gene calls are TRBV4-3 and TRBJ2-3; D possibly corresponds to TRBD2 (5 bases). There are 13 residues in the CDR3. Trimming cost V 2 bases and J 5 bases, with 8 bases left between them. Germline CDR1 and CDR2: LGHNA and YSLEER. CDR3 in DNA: TGCGCCAGCAGCCAAAAAGGAGGAGATACGCAGTATTTT. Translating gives CASSQKGGDTQYF.

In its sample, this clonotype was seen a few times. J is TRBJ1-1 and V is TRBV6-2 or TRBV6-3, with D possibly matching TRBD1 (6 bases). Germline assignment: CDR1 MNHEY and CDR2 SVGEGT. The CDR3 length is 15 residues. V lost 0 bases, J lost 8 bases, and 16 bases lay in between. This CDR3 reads CASSYSSLTGLEAFF. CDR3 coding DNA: TGTGCCAGCAGTTACTCTTCACTGACAGGATTAGAAGCTTTCTTT.

DNA for the CDR3: TGTGCCAGCAGTCCCCAGACAGGGACTAGGGAAAAACTGTTTTTT. This encodes CASSPQTGTREKLFF. The V call is TRBV27, the J call TRBJ1-4, with TRBD1 identical over 7 bases. CDR1 MNHEY and CDR2 SMNVEV come from the germline V gene (reference sequence). The length of the CDR3 is 15 residues. The ends lost 5 bases at V and 8 bases at J; junction bases unmatched: 11.

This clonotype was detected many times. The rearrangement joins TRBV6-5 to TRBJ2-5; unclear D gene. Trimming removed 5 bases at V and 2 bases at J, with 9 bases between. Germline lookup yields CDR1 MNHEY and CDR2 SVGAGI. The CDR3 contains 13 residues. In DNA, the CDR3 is TGTGCCAGCAGTCTACCCCCGCAAGAGACCCAGTACTTC. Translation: CASSLPPQETQYF.

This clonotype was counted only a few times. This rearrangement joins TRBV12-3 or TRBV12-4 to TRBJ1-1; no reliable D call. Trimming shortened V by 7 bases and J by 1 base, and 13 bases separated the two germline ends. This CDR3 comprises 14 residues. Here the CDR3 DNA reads TGTGCCAGCACCATTCTCGGCCCGAACACTGAAGCTTTCTTT. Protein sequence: CASTILGPNTEAFF.

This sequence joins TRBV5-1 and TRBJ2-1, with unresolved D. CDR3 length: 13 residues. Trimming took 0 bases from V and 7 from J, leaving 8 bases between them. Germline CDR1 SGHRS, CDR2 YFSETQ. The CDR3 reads CASSLGAHNEQFF. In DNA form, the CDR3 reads TGCGCCAGCAGCTTGGGGGCACATAATGAGCAGTTCTTC. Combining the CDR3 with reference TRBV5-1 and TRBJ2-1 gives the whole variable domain KAGVTQTPRYLIKTRGQQVTLSCSPISGHRSVSWYQQTPGQGLQFLFEYFSETQRNKGNFPGRFSGRQFSNSRSEMNVSTLELGDSALYLCASSLGAHNEQFFGPGTRLTVL.

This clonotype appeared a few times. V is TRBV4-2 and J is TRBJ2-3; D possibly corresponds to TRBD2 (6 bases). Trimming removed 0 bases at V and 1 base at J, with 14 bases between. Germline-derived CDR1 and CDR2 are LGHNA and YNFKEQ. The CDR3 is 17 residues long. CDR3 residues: CASSQDRGGEGTDTQYF. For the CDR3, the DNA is TGTGCCAGCAGCCAAGATCGAGGCGGGGAGGGCACAGATACGCAGTATTTT.

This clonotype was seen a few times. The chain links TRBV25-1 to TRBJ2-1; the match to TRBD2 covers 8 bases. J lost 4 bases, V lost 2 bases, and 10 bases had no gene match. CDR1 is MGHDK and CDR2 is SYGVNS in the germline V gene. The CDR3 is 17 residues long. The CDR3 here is CASSEPKSGGPYNEQFF. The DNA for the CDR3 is TGTGCCAGCAGTGAACCTAAATCGGGAGGGCCGTACAATGAGCAGTTCTTC.

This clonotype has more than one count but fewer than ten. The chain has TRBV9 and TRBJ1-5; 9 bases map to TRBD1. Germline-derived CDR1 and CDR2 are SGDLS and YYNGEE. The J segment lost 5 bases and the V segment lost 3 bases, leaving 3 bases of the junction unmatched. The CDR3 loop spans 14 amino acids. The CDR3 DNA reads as TGTGCCAGCAGCGCGGGACAGGGTTATCAGCCCCAGCATTTT. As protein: CASSAGQGYQPQHF.

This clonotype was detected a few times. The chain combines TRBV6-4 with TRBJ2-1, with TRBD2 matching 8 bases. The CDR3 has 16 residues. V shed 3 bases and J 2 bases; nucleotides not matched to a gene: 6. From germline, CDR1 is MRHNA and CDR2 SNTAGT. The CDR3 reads CASSDEAGGAYNEQFF. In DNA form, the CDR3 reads TGTGCCAGCAGTGATGAGGCGGGAGGCGCCTACAATGAGCAGTTCTTC.